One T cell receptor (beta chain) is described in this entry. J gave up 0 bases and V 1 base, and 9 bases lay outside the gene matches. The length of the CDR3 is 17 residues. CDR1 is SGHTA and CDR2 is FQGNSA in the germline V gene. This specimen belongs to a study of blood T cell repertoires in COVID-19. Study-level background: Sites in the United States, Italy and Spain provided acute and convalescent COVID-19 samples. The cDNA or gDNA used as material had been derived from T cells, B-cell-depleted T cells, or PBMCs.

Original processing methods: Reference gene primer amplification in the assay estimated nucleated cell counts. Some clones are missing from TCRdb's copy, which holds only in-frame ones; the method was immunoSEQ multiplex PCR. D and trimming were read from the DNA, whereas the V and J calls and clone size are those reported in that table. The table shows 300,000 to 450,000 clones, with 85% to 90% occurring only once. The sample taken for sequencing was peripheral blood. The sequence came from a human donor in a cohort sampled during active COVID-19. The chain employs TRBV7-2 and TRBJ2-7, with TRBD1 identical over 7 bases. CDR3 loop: CASSLVGRGQTSYEQYF. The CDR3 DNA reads TGTGCCAGCAGCTTAGTGGGTAGGGGGCAGACCTCCTACGAGCAGTACTTC. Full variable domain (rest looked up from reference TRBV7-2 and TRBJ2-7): GAGVSQSPSNKVTEKGKDVELRCDPISGHTALYWYRQSLGQGLEFLIYFQGNSAPDKSGLPSDRFSAERTGGSVSTLTIQRTQQEDSAVYLCASSLVGRGQTSYEQYFGPGTRLTVT.